One sample yielded the 3 T cell receptor beta chains listed below, sequenced in a study of PD-1 blockade in classical Hodgkin lymphoma. TCRdb keeps only in-frame clones here, not all; method: immunoSEQ multiplex PCR. Of roughly 4,400 clones listed, roughly 86% were seen once; the top ten hold roughly 0.88%. With no exception, relapse followed autologous stem cell transplantation in all patients, and brentuximab vedotin exposure varied. With magnetic negative selection, CD4+ T cells were purified from PBMCs that had been thawed. This material consisted of CD4+ T cells from blood, taken at baseline. Receptors originate from a human donor with classical Hodgkin lymphoma.

This clone was observed once. This chain connects TRBV5-1 to TRBJ2-7; the D gene could be TRBD1 or TRBD2 (6 bases each). Germline V gene lookup returns CDR1 SGHRS and CDR2 YFSETQ. The V gene lost 2 bases and the J gene lost 0 bases, with 9 bases spanning the gap. CDR3 length: 14 residues. CDR3 loop: CASSLGGNSYEQYF. The DNA of the CDR3 is TGCGCCAGCAGCTTAGGGGGGAACTCCTACGAGCAGTACTTC.

Notes on this clone: Because it lacks the conserved phenylalanine or tryptophan at the end, this CDR3 is likely a read error. The chain employs TRBV28 and TRBJ2-7; 12 bases are shared with TRBD1. CDR1 is MDHEN and CDR2 is SYDVKM in the germline V gene. Unmatched junction bases numbered 15, after V lost 5 bases and J lost 4 bases. The CDR3 extends over 18 amino acids. CDR3 DNA sequence: TGTGCCAGCAGTCCGACCGGGACAGGGGGCGCCGTTTTGTACGAGCAGTACTCC. It encodes CASSPTGTGGAVLYEQYS.

The chain recombines TRBV28 with TRBJ2-1; a weak D match, TRBD2 (6 bases). Trimming took 5 bases from V and 3 from J, leaving 26 bases between them. Germline CDR1 is MDHEN and CDR2 is SYDVKM. CDR3 length equals 19 residues. The CDR3 DNA reads TGTGCCAGCAGTCCATCGCACCTTACGACTAGGGCCAACTACAATGAGCAGTTCTTC. Its translation is CASSPSHLTTRANYNEQFF.